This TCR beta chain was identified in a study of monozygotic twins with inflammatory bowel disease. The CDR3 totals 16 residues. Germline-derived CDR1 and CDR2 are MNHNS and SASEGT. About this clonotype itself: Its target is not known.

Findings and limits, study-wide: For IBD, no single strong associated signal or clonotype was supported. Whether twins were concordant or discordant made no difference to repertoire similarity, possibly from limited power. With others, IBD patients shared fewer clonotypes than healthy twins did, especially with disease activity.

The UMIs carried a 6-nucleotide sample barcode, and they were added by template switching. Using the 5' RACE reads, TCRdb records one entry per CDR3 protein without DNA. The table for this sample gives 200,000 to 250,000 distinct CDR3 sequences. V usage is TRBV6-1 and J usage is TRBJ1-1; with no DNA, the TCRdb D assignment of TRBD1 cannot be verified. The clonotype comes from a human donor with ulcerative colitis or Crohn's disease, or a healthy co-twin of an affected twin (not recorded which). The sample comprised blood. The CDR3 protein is CASSETGGVMNTEAFF.